This T cell receptor (beta chain) was captured by sequencing in a study of OX40 agonist ivuxolimab in advanced cancers. TCRdb keeps only in-frame clones here, not all; method: immunoSEQ multiplex PCR. The sample shows under 150,000 clones, 85% to 95% of them seen only once. The CDR3 is made up of 16 amino acids. With 6 bases removed from V and 2 bases from J, the gap between germline ends came to 19 bases. CDR1 is PRHDT and CDR2 is FYEKMQ in the germline V gene (reference sequence). This material consisted of CD4+ or CD8+ T cells sorted from blood, taken in a trial of the OX40 agonist ivuxolimab. The chain has TRBV13 and TRBJ2-5; no firm D call. The receptor was isolated from an adult with an advanced solid tumor such as melanoma, head and neck, liver or kidney cancer. CDR3 region: CASREVTATVQETQYF. Here the CDR3 DNA reads TGTGCCAGCAGGGAAGTCACCGCAACTGTTCAAGAGACCCAGTACTTC.